Here is one T cell receptor beta chain with its context. This CDR3 is 16 amino acids long. V was clipped by 6 bases and J by 0 bases; unmatched bases: 9. The germline gives CDR1 MDHEN, CDR2 SYDVKM. Here immunoSEQ multiplex PCR was the method, and the copy in TCRdb shows in-frame clones only, minus some. The sample holds 10,000 to 12,000 clones; approximately 70% are singletons and the top ten take 22%. The data originate from a study of T cells in narcolepsy. Sequenced sample: CD45RA- memory CD8+ T cells from PBMCs. V gene TRBV28 combines with J gene TRBJ2-3; 7 bases match TRBD2. This clonotype originated in a human donor with narcolepsy. CDR3: CASSARAGYSTDTQYF. DNA of the CDR3: TGTGCCAGCAGCGCCCGAGCGGGGTATAGCACAGATACGCAGTATTTT.